The sample holds a few counts of the clone carrying this T cell receptor beta chain. Its antigen is still unknown. TCRdb independently ran MiXCR on the 5' RACE reads; one entry per CDR3 protein. The sample gives 300,000 or so distinct CDR3 sequences, 15% to 20% of which show up once; roughly 25% is in the top ten. The data are from a study of T-cell memory formation after mild COVID-19. Study-level findings and limits: Some clones that responded were present in memory (sampled pre-infection), which suggests cross-reactive memory joined.

The origin of this receptor is a young man who had mild COVID-19 (a few samples of this study predate the infection). Cell type and time point are not known. Specimen: PBMCs or a T cell subset sorted from them (not recorded which).

CDR3 region: CASSSRWTYTQYF. The CDR3 nucleotides are TGTGCCAGCAGCTCGAGGTGGACATATACGCAGTATTTT. The V gene is TRBV7-9, the J gene TRBJ2-3; perhaps TRBD1 as D (5 bases). Trimming stripped 4 bases from V and 7 bases from J, with 12 bases between. This CDR3 has 13 residues. From germline, CDR1 is SEHNR and CDR2 FQNEAQ (reference sequence). The variable domain in full, with the rest retrieved from reference TRBV7-9 and TRBJ2-3, is DTGVSQNPRHKITKRGQNVTFRCDPISEHNRLYWYRQTLGQGPEFLTYFQNEAQLEKSRLLSDRFSAERPKGSFSTLEIQRTEQGDSAMYLCASSSRWTYTQYFGPGTRLTVL.